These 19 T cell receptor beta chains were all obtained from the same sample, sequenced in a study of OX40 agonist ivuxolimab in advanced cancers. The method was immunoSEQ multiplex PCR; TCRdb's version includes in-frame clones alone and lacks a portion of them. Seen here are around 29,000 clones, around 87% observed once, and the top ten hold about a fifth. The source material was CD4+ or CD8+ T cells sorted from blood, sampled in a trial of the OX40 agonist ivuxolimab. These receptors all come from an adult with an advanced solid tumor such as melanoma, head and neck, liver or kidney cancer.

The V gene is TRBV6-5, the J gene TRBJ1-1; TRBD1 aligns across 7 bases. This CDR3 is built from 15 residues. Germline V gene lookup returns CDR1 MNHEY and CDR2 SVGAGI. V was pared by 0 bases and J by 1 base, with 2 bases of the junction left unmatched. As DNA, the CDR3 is TGTGCCAGCAGTTACTCGCCAGGGGGGAACACTGAAGCTTTCTTT. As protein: CASSYSPGGNTEAFF.

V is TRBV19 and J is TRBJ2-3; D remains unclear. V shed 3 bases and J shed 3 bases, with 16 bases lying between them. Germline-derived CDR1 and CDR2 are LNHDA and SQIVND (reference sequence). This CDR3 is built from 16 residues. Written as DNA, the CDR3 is TGTGCCAGTAGTATCGGTTCCGGGTCTACAACAGATACGCAGTATTTT. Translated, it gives CASSIGSGSTTDTQYF.

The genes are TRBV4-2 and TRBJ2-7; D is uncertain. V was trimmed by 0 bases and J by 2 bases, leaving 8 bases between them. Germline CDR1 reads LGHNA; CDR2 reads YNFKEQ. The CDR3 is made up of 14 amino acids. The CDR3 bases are TGTGCCAGCAGCCAAGATCCGGGTCCCTACGAGCAGTACTTC. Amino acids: CASSQDPGPYEQYF.

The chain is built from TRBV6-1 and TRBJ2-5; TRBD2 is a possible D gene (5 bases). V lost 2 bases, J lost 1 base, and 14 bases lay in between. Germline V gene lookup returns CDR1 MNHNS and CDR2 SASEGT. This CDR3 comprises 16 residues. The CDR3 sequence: CASSELVGGPQETQYF. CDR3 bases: TGTGCCAGCAGTGAATTGGTAGGAGGCCCCCAAGAGACCCAGTACTTC.

CDR3 coding DNA: TGTGCCAGCAGCCAGACGAGGAACACTGAAGCTTTCTTT. Encoded protein: CASSQTRNTEAFF. The chain links TRBV27 to TRBJ1-1; no definite D call. The CDR3 contains 13 residues. The germline gives CDR1 MNHEY, CDR2 SMNVEV (reference sequence). Between the trimmed V and J ends, which lost 6 bases and 1 base, there was a span of 9 bases.

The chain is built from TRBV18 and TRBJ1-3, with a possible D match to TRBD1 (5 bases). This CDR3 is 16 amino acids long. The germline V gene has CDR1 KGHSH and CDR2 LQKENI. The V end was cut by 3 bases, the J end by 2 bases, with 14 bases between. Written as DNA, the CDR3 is TGTGCCAGCTCACCGGGTATTCAGGGTGCTGGAAACACCATATATTTT. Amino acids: CASSPGIQGAGNTIYF.

As DNA, the CDR3 is TGTGCCAGCAGCTTTGGAGGGATGGTCTACAATGAGCAGTTCTTC. Amino acids: CASSFGGMVYNEQFF. The chain is built from TRBV13 and TRBJ2-1; a possible D gene is TRBD2 (6 bases). Deletions cut 3 bases from V and 3 bases from J, with 12 bases between. There are 15 residues in the CDR3. Looked up from germline, CDR1 is PRHDT and CDR2 is FYEKMQ (reference sequence).

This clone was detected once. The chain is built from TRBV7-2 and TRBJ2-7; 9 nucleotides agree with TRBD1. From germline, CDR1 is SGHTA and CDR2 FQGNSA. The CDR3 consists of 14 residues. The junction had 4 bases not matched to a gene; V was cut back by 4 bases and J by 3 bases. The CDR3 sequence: CASSSTGGDYEQYF. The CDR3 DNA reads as TGTGCCAGCAGCTCGACAGGGGGGGACTACGAGCAGTACTTC.

CDR3 region: CASSARQGRTEAFF. CDR3 DNA sequence: TGTGCCAGTAGTGCCCGACAGGGGAGGACTGAAGCTTTCTTT. This sequence joins TRBV19 and TRBJ1-1; 8 bases fit TRBD1. The junction had 7 bases not matched to a gene; V was cut back by 5 bases and J by 5 bases. The CDR3 has 14 amino acids. Germline V CDR1 and CDR2: LNHDA, SQIVND (reference sequence).

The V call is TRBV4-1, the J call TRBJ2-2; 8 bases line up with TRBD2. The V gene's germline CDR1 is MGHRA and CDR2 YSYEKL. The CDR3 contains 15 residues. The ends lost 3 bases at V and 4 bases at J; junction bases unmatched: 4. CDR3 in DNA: TGCGCCAGCAGCCAGGGCGGGAGGTTCACCGGGGAGCTGTTTTTT. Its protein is CASSQGGRFTGELFF.

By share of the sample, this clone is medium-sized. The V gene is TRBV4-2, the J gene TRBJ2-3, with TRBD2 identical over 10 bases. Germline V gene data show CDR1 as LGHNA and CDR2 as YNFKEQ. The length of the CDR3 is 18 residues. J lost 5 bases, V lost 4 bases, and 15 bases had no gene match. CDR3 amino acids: CASSPEPLAGAYRDTQYF. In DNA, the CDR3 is TGTGCCAGCAGCCCAGAGCCTCTAGCGGGAGCTTATCGAGATACGCAGTATTTT.

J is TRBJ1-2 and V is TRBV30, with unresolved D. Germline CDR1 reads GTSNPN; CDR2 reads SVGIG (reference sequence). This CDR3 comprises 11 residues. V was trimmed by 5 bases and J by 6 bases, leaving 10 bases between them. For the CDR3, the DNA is TGTGCCTGGGATTACGGGGATGGCTACACCTTC. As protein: CAWDYGDGYTF.

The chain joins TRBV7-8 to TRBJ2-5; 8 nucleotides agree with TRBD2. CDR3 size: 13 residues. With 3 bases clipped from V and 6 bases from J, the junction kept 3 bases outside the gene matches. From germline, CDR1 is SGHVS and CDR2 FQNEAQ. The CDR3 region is CASSFAGGKTQYF. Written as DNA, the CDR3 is TGTGCCAGCAGCTTCGCGGGGGGAAAGACCCAGTACTTC.

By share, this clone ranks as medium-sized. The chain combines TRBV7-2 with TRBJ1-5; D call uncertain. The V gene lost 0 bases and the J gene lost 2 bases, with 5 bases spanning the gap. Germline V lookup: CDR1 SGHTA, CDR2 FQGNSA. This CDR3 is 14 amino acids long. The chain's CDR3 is CASSLAEGNQPQHF. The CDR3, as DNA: TGTGCCAGCAGCTTAGCTGAAGGCAATCAGCCCCAGCATTTT.

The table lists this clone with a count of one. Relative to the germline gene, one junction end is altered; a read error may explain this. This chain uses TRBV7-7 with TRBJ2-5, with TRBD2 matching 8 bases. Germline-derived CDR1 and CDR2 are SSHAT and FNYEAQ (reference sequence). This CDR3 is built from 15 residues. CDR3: CASSPGTSVARTQYF. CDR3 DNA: TGTGCTAGCAGCCCCGGGACTAGTGTCGCGAGGACCCAGTACTTC.

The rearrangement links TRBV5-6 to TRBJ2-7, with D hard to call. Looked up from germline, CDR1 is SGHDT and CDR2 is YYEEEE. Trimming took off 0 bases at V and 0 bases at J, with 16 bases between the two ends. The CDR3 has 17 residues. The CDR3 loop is CASSLGSPFLSSYEQYF. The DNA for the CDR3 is TGTGCCAGCAGCTTGGGCTCGCCGTTTTTAAGCTCCTACGAGCAGTACTTC.

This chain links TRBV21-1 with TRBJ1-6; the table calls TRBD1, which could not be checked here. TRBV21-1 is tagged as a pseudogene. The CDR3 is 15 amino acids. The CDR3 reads CASSKGPGNSSPLHF. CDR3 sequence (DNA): TGTGCCAGCAGCAAAGGCCCAGGGAATAGTTCACCCCTCCACTTT.

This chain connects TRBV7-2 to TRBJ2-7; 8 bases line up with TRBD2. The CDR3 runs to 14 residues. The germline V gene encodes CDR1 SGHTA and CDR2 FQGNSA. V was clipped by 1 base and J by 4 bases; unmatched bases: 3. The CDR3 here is CASSLGTSWYEQYF. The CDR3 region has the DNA TGTGCCAGCAGCTTAGGGACTAGCTGGTACGAGCAGTACTTC.

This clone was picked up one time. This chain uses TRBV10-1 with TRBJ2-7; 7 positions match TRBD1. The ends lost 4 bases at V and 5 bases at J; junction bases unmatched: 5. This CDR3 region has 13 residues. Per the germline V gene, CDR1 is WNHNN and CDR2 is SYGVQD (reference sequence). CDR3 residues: CASSALTGDEQYF. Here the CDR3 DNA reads TGCGCCAGCAGTGCCCTAACAGGGGACGAGCAGTACTTC.